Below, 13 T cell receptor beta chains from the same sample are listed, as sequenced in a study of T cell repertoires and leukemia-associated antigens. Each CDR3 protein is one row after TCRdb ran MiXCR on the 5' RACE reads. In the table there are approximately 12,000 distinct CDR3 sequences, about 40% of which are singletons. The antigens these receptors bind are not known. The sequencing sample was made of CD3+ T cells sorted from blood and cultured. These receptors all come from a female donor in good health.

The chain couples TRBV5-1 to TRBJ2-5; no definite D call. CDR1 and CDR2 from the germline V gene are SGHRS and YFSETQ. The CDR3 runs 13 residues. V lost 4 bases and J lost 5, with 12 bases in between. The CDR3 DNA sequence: TGCGCCAGCAGCCCGGTGGGATCGGAGACCCAGTACTTC. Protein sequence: CASSPVGSETQYF.

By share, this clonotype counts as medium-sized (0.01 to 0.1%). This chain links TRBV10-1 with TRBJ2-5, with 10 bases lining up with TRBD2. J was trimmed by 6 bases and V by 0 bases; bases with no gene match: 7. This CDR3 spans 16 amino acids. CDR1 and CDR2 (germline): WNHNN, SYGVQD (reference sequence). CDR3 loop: CASSESLAGVGKTQYF. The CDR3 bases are TGCGCCAGCAGTGAGTCTCTAGCGGGAGTCGGAAAGACCCAGTACTTC.

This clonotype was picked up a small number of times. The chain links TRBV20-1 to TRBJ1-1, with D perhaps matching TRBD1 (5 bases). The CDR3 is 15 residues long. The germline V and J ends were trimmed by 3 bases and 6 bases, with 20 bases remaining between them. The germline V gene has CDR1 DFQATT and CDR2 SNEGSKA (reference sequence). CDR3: CSASRAIQGQAEAFF. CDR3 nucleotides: TGCAGTGCTAGTAGGGCGATTCAGGGCCAGGCTGAAGCTTTCTTT.

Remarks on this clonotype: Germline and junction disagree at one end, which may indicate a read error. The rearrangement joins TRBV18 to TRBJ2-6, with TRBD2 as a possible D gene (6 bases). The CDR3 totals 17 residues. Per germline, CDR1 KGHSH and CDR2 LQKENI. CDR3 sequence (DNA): TGTGCCCGCTCACCTCGGCCGGCGGGGACTGGGGCCAACGTCCTGACTTTC. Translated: CARSPRPAGTGANVLTF. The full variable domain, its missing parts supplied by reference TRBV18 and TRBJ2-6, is NAGVMQNPRHLVRRRGQEARLRCSPMKGHSHVYWYRQLPEEGLKFMVYLQKENIIDESGMPKERFSAEFPKEGPSILRIQQVVRGDSAAYFCARSPRPAGTGANVLTFGAGSRLTVL.

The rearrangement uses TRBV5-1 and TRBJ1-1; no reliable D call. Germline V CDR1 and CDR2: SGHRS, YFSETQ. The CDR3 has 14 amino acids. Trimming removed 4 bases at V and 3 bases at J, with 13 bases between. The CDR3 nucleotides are TGCGCCAGCAGCCCGGGGAGTTGGGACACTGAAGCTTTCTTT. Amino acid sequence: CASSPGSWDTEAFF.

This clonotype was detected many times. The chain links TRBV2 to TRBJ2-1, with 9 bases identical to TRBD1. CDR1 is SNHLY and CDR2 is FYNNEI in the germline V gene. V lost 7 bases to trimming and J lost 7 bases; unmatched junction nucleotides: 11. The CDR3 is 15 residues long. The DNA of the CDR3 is TGTGCCAGCAAAGGCGGGACAGGGAACGTTAATGAGCAGTTCTTC. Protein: CASKGGTGNVNEQFF.

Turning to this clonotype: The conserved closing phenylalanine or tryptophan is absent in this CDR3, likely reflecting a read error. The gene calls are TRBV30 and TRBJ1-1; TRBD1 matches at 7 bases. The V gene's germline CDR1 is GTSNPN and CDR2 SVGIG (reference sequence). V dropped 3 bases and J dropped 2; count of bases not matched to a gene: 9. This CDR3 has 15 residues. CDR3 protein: CAWSGRGGINTEAFS. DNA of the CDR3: TGTGCCTGGAGCGGGAGAGGGGGCATAAACACTGAAGCTTTCTCT.

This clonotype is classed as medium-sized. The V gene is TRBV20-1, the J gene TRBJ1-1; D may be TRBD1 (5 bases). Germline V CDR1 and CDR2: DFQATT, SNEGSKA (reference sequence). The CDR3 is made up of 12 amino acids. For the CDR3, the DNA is TGCAGGATGGGACGGACGAACACTGAAGCTTTCTTT. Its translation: CRMGRTNTEAFF.

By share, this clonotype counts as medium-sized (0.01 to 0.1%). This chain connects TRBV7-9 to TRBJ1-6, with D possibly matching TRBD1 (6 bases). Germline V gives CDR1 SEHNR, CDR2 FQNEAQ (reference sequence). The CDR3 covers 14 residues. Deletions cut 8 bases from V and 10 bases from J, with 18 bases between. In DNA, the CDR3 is TGTGCCAGCCGAGGCACAGGGTGGCAATCACCCCTCCACTTT. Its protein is CASRGTGWQSPLHF.

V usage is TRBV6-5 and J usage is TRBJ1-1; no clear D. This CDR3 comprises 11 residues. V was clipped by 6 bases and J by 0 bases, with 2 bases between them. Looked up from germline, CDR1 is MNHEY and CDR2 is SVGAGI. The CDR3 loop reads CASRMNTEAFF. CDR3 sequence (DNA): TGTGCCAGCAGAATGAACACTGAAGCTTTCTTT.

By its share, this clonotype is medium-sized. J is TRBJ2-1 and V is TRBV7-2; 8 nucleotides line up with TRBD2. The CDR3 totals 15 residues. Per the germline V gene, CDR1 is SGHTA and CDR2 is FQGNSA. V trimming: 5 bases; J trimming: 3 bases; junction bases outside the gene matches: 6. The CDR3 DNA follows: TGTGCCAGCAGCGGGCTAGCGGGCCTCTACAATGAGCAGTTCTTC. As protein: CASSGLAGLYNEQFF.

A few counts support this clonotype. DNA of the CDR3: TGCGCCAGCAGCTCGGGGACTAGCGGGAGCGCAGATACGCAGTATTTT. Its translation is CASSSGTSGSADTQYF. The V and J genes are TRBV5-1 and TRBJ2-3, with TRBD2 matching over 14 bases. CDR1 SGHRS and CDR2 YFSETQ come from the germline V gene. This CDR3 contains 16 residues. V trimming: 3 bases; J trimming: 4 bases; junction bases outside the gene matches: 4.

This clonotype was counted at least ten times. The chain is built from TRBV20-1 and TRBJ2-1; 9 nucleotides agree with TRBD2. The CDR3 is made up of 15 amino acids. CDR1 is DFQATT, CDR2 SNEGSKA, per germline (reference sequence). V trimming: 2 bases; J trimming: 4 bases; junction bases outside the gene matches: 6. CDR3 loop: CSARKGGRGYNEQFF. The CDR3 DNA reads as TGCAGTGCTAGAAAGGGCGGGAGGGGTTACAATGAGCAGTTCTTC.